This entry lists 7 T cell receptor beta chains sequenced from one sample in a study of regulatory T cells in long-lasting Graves disease (TCRdb year 2021). Libraries came from multiplex PCR. Sequencing instrument: Illumina HiSeq 4000. iRepertoire HTBI primers and Arm-PCR amplification of CDR3 regions were used to construct TCR beta libraries. The public reads were run again by TCRdb, first through fastp at Q25 and then through MiXCR, and only productive beta chains were kept. Each CDR3 protein gets just one entry, which takes the most common genes and DNA from the rows behind it. The sample includes about 470,000 distinct CDR3 sequences, with approximately 15% observed a single time. Around 17% of the sample belongs to the ten largest clones. The sample's time point, from its label and the paper: newly diagnosed GD, antithyroid drugs for less than 3 months. For both TCR sequencing and RNA sequencing, RNA was extracted from PBMCs in TRIzol.

The data also belong to a second study, concerning T cells in Graves' hyperthyroidism and ophthalmopathy.

This specimen was peripheral blood mononuclear cells (PBMCs), taken at new diagnosis, from a patient treated with antithyroid drugs. These receptor sequences come from a woman in her thirties with Graves disease. Donor details come from another sample of the same person, matched by shared clones.

In its sample, this clonotype was seen a few times. CDR3 DNA: TGTGCCAGCAGTTACAGGGCTTGGAACTACGAGCAGTACTTC. It is translated as CASSYRAWNYEQYF. This rearrangement joins TRBV6-2 or TRBV6-3 to TRBJ2-7; D is undetermined. Germline CDR1 reads MNHEY; CDR2 reads SVGEGT. V lost 2 bases and J 3 bases, leaving 11 bases between the germline ends. This CDR3 contains 14 residues.

CDR3: CASSGNHRNSFYGYTF. The CDR3 nucleotides are TGTGCCAGCAGCGGAAATCACAGGAACTCCTTCTATGGCTACACCTTC. The rearrangement joins TRBV11-2 to TRBJ1-2; the D gene is possibly TRBD1 (5 bases). This CDR3 is built from 16 residues. Germline V gene sequence: CDR1 SGHAT, CDR2 FQNNGV. Deletions cut 5 bases from V and 4 bases from J, with 20 bases between. The variable domain in full, completed from reference TRBV11-2 and TRBJ1-2, reads EAGVAQSPRYKIIEKRQSVAFWCNPISGHATLYWYQQILGQGPKLLIQFQNNGVVDDSQLPKDRFSAERLKGVDSTLKIQPAKLEDSAVYLCASSGNHRNSFYGYTFGSGTRLTVV.

Ten or more counts support this clonotype. This chain uses TRBV3-1 with TRBJ2-5; 9 bases are a match to TRBD1. CDR1 LGHDT and CDR2 YNNKEL come from the germline V gene (reference sequence). This CDR3 comprises 15 residues. The V segment lost 4 bases and the J segment 6 bases; nucleotides outside the gene matches: 9. The CDR3 region is CASSPGTGISKTQYF. The CDR3 DNA is TGTGCCAGCAGCCCAGGGACAGGGATATCAAAGACCCAGTACTTC.

This clonotype appeared many times. The chain couples TRBV5-1 to TRBJ2-2, with 7 bases aligning to TRBD1. Germline CDR1 is SGHRS and CDR2 is YFSETQ. The CDR3 totals 15 residues. Trimming at V came to 0 bases and at J to 3 bases, leaving 2 bases not matched to a gene. This CDR3 is CASSLATGDTGELFF. CDR3 coding DNA: TGCGCCAGCAGCTTGGCCACAGGGGACACCGGGGAGCTGTTTTTT.

This clonotype was observed many times. This rearrangement joins TRBV12-3 or TRBV12-4 to TRBJ2-4; possibly TRBD1 for D (5 bases). Trimming cost V 4 bases and J 8 bases, with 9 bases left between them. This CDR3 is built from 12 residues. The CDR3 spells CASSSSRDIQYF. The CDR3, as DNA: TGTGCCAGCAGTTCTTCCAGGGACATTCAGTACTTC.

This clonotype has at least ten counts. The chain has TRBV11-2 and TRBJ2-1; 11 bases fit TRBD2. Per germline, CDR1 SGHAT and CDR2 FQNNGV. The CDR3 runs to 15 residues. V shed 5 bases and J 4 bases; nucleotides not matched to a gene: 4. The CDR3 loop reads CASSLGLAEYNEQFF. The CDR3 DNA sequence: TGTGCCAGCAGCCTGGGACTAGCGGAATACAATGAGCAGTTCTTC.

Only a few counts were recorded for this clonotype. J is TRBJ2-7 and V is TRBV5-4; D might be TRBD1 (5 bases). V lost 6 bases, J lost 6 bases, and 19 bases lay in between. Germline V gene lookup returns CDR1 SGHNT and CDR2 YYREEE (reference sequence). The CDR3 contains 14 residues. The CDR3 DNA follows: TGTGCCAGCAACGAAGGGGCGATGAGAGGCGAGCAGTACTTC. This translates into CASNEGAMRGEQYF.